Sequencing of this T cell receptor (beta chain) was carried out in a study of T-cell reconstitution after alpha-beta-depleted transplantation in children. This clonotype was detected a few times. From germline, CDR1 is SQVTM and CDR2 ANQGSEA. Trimming cost V 5 bases and J 7 bases; bases outside gene matches: 4. The CDR3 has 12 residues. TCRbeta library construction was performed incorporating unique molecular identifiers. One entry per CDR3 protein, called by TCRdb with MiXCR from the PCR reads. Here the sample spans roughly 310,000 distinct CDR3 sequences, around 25% being singletons. The sample consisted of PBMCs, mostly from graft donor cells, taken 180 days after TCRalphabeta/CD19-depleted stem cell transplant. This chain links TRBV29-1 with TRBJ2-1, with 8 bases matching TRBD1. This TCR derives from a male patient between 5 and 17 years old who had a stem cell transplant for acute lymphoblastic leukemia, so the T cells may come from the graft donor. The CDR3 loop is CSVSDRVNEQFF. The CDR3 nucleotides read TGCAGCGTTTCGGACAGGGTGAATGAGCAGTTCTTC.